Given below is one T cell receptor beta chain in context. Its antigen remains unknown. The sample is drawn from a study of cytomegalovirus exposure and HLA in healthy donors. V lost 7 bases and J lost 5, with 14 bases in between. The CDR3 is 13 residues long. CDR1 is LNHDA and CDR2 is SQIVND in the germline V gene (reference sequence). PCR employed 60 Vbeta and 13 Jbeta primers. Libraries were prepared by immunoSEQ multiplex PCR; TCRdb keeps only in-frame clonotypes and omits some of them. The profile shows some 100,000 clones, about 75% of them singletons. Study-wide results and limits: Most subjects' HLA-A and HLA-B alleles were reportedly predicted from TCR beta sequences. Earlier results showed most TCR beta V segments being productive about 87% or about 30% of the time.

Sequenced: PBMCs. The rearrangement links TRBV19 to TRBJ2-5; a possible D gene is TRBD2 (7 bases). The sequence was obtained from a man in his fifties in good health and CMV-seronegative. CDR3 in amino acids: CASTRAGAETQYF. In DNA, the CDR3 is TGTGCCAGTACCCGCGCGGGGGCTGAGACCCAGTACTTC. The whole variable domain, remainder taken from reference TRBV19 and TRBJ2-5, is DGGITQSPKYLFRKEGQNVTLSCEQNLNHDAMYWYRQDPGQGLRLIYYSQIVNDFQKGDIAEGYSVSREKKESFPLTVTSAQKNPTAFYLCASTRAGAETQYFGPGTRLLVL.